A selection of T cell receptor beta chains follows, all from one sample in a study of blood T cell repertoires in COVID-19. This table comes from immunoSEQ multiplex PCR, and its TCRdb copy is limited to in-frame clones, with some not included. The profile shows roughly 350,000 clones, 70% to 90% of them singletons. The sequenced sample was peripheral blood. These receptors were obtained from a woman between 25 and 40 years old with COVID-19, enrolled during active disease. CDR3s include the opening cysteine and the closing phenylalanine or tryptophan. The D gene is left open where the match is weak. The size entry is marked missing in some rows and otherwise reads once, few, many or a size class.

d_call | j_call | clone_size | v_call | cdr3_nt | cdr3_aa
TRBD2 | TRBJ2-7 | NA | TRBV27 | TGCGGTCTAGCGGACGAGCAGTACTTC | CGLADEQYF
TRBD1 | TRBJ1-4 | NA | TRBV19 | TGTGCCAGTAGTGCCCCGGGACAGGGGTATGAAAAACTGTTTTTT | CASSAPGQGYEKLFF
TRBD1 | TRBJ2-7 | NA | TRBV4-3 | TGCGCCAGCAGCCGCTCCACGGGACAGGGGTACGAGCAGTACTTC | CASSRSTGQGYEQYF
NA | TRBJ2-7 | NA | TRBV11-2 | TGTGCCAGCAGCTTAAGGCCAGGGTCCGGCGAGCAGTACTTC | CASSLRPGSGEQYF
NA | TRBJ2-7 | NA | TRBV6-6 | TGTGCCAGCAGTTACGACAGGTCCTACGAGCAGTACTTC | CASSYDRSYEQYF
TRBD2 | TRBJ2-3 | NA | TRBV24-1 | TGTGCCACCAGCGAGTCGGCGGGAGGGTCCGTAGATACGCAGTATTTT | CATSESAGGSVDTQYF
NA | TRBJ2-7 | NA | TRBV18 | TGTGCCAGCTCCCTGGGCCCCACGAACCCCTACGAGCAGTACTTC | CASSLGPTNPYEQYF
NA | TRBJ1-4 | NA | TRBV28 | TGTGCCAGCACGGGTCAGCATGAAAAACTGTTTTTT | CASTGQHEKLFF
TRBD2 | TRBJ2-1 | NA | TRBV27 | TGTGCCAGCAGTCCCTCCTGGACTAGCGGTAAGCAGTTCTTC | CASSPSWTSGKQFF
TRBD2 | TRBJ2-3 | once | TRBV5-7 | TGTGCCAGCAGCCTTCGGGCGGGAGGATCCTCTAGCACAGATACGCAGTATTTT | CASSLRAGGSSSTDTQYF
NA | TRBJ1-5 | NA | TRBV28 | TGTGCCAGCAGACACGGACAGAATCAGCCCCAGCATTTT | CASRHGQNQPQHF
NA | TRBJ1-5 | once | TRBV6-1 | TGTGCCAGCAGTGACGGGTTAGCGAGCAATCAGCCCCAGCATTTT | CASSDGLASNQPQHF
NA | TRBJ1-2 | NA | TRBV19 | TGTGCCAGTAGTATCTCACAGAACTATGGCTACACCTTC | CASSISQNYGYTF
TRBD1 | TRBJ1-1 | NA | TRBV12-3/TRBV12-4 | TGTGCCAGCAGCAGGGGGGGGACAGGGAAAGCTTTCTTT | CASSRGGTGKAFF
TRBD1 | TRBJ2-2 | NA | TRBV2 | TGTGCCAGCAACCAAAAGAGAAAGGGGGCTCCGGACACCGGGGAGCTGTTTTTT | CASNQKRKGAPDTGELFF
NA | TRBJ2-3 | NA | TRBV2 | TGTGCCAGCAGTGAAGCAAGCACGGCAGATACGCAGTATTTT | CASSEASTADTQYF
NA | TRBJ2-3 | NA | TRBV30 | TGTGCCTGGAGTGTACGACGACAAGTGGGTTCAGATACGCAGTATTTT | CAWSVRRQVGSDTQYF
NA | TRBJ2-7 | NA | TRBV5-6 | TGTGCCAGCAGCCCGCTCAGTGGCGAGCAGTACTTC | CASSPLSGEQYF
NA | TRBJ2-3 | NA | TRBV7-9 | TGTGCCAGCAGCGTCCGACCCGGGACAAATCCCACAGATACGCAGTATTTT | CASSVRPGTNPTDTQYF
NA | TRBJ2-7 | NA | TRBV30 | TGTGCCTGGAGTATCCGACACTTGCCTCCCTACGAGCAGTACTTC | CAWSIRHLPPYEQYF
NA | TRBJ2-7 | NA | TRBV6-5 | TGTGCCAGCAGTTACTACAGTTCCTACGAGCAGTACTTC | CASSYYSSYEQYF
TRBD1 | TRBJ1-1 | NA | TRBV10-3 | TGTGCCATCAGTGAGTCCGCCGGACAGGGCGACACTGAAGCTTTCTTT | CAISESAGQGDTEAFF
TRBD2 | TRBJ2-7 | NA | TRBV28 | TGTGCCAGCAGTTTGGGGGGGCAGGGACTAGCGGGAGTAGGCGAGCAGTACTTC | CASSLGGQGLAGVGEQYF
NA | TRBJ2-1 | NA | TRBV30 | TGTGCCTGGAGTGCGGGCAGCGGTTTCAATGAGCAGTTCTTC | CAWSAGSGFNEQFF
NA | TRBJ2-2 | NA | TRBV28 | TGTGCCAGCAAACCCGACACAAACACCGGGGAGCTGTTTTTT | CASKPDTNTGELFF
NA | TRBJ2-7 | once | TRBV7-8 | TGTGCCAGCAGCTTCCCCCGCGGGGCCAGCTCCTACGAGCAGTACTTC | CASSFPRGASSYEQYF
TRBD2 | TRBJ2-3 | many | TRBV6-4 | TGTGCCAGCAGTGTAGCGGGAGATAGCACAGATACGCAGTATTTT | CASSVAGDSTDTQYF
NA | TRBJ2-7 | few | TRBV5-4 | TGTGCCAGCAGCCGGGGGACTGCCCTATACGAGCAGTACTTC | CASSRGTALYEQYF
NA | TRBJ2-6 | few | TRBV28 | TGTGCCAGCAGACGAGGGAGCGCTGGGGCCAACGTCCTGACTTTC | CASRRGSAGANVLTF
NA | TRBJ2-1 | NA | TRBV28 | TGTGCCAGCACACTATACCCTAGCTCCTACAATGAGCAGTTCTTC | CASTLYPSSYNEQFF
TRBD1 | TRBJ2-7 | NA | TRBV25-1 | TGTGCCAGCAGTGATACTACCAGGGGGAGAGGATACGAGCAGTACTTC | CASSDTTRGRGYEQYF
NA | TRBJ1-3 | NA | TRBV6-5 | TGTGCCAGCACTTACCTCTCGACAGGATCTGGAAACACCATATATTTT | CASTYLSTGSGNTIYF
NA | TRBJ1-1 | NA | TRBV21-1 | TGTGCCAGCAGCGCCTGGGGAGGGAACACTGAAGCTTTCTTT | CASSAWGGNTEAFF
TRBD2 | TRBJ2-5 | NA | TRBV25-1 | TGTGCCAGCAGTGAATTAAGCGGGGCCCAAGAGACCCAGTACTTC | CASSELSGAQETQYF